This T cell receptor beta chain was found in a study of technical replicates of blood from several donors. Produced via immunoSEQ multiplex PCR; TCRdb's table is partial and in-frame only. In the table there are 55,000 to 75,000 clones, 92% of which are singletons. V lost 6 bases, J lost 0 bases, and 18 bases lay in between. Germline CDR1 LNHDA, CDR2 SQIVND (reference sequence). This CDR3 contains 17 residues. This sequence originates from a human donor in good health. The J gene is TRBJ1-5, the V gene TRBV19; D may be TRBD1 (6 bases). The sequenced material came from T cells isolated from PBMCs. The CDR3 sequence: CASSFLGQTISNQPQHF. The CDR3 DNA reads as TGTGCCAGTAGCTTCCTCGGACAGACCATTAGCAATCAGCCCCAGCATTTT.